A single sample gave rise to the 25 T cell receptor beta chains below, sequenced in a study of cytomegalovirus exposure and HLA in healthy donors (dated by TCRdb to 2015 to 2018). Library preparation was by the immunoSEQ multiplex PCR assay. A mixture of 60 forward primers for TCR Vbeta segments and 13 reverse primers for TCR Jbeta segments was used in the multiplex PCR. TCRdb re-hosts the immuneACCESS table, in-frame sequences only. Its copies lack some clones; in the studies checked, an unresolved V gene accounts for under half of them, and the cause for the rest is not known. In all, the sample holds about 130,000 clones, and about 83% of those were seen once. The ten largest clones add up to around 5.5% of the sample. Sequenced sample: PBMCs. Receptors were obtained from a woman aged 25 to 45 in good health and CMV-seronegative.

In DNA, the CDR3 is TGTGCCACCGCCCGGGACAGGGAGTCCTACGAGCAGTACTTC. This translates into CATARDRESYEQYF. J is TRBJ2-7 and V is TRBV6-5, with TRBD1 identical over 9 bases. CDR1 and CDR2 (germline): MNHEY, SVGAGI. The CDR3 has 14 residues. Trimming cost V 10 bases and J 1 base; bases outside gene matches: 8.

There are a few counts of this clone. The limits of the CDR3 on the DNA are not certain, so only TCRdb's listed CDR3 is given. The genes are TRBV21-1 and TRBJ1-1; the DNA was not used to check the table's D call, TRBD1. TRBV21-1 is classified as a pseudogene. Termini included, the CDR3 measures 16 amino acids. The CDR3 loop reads CASSKVVGAGNTEAFF.

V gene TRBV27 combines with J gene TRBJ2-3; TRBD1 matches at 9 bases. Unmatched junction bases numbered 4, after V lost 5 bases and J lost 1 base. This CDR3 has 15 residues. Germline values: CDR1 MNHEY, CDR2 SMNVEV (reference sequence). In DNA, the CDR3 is TGTGCCAGCAGTGTACAGGGGGCCGGCACAGATACGCAGTATTTT. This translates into CASSVQGAGTDTQYF.

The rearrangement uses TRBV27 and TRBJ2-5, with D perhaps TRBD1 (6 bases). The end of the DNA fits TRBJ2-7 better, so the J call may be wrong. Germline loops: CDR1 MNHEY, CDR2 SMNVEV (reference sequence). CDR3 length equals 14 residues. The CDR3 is CASSLSAGVDEQYF. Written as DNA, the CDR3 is TGTGCCAGCAGTTTATCGGCAGGGGTGGACGAGCAGTACTTC.

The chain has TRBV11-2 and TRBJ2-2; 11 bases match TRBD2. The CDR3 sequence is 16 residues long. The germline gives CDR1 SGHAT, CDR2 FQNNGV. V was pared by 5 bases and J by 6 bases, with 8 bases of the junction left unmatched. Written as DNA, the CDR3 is TGTGCCAGCAGCACTTTAGCGGGAGGGCCGCCCGGGGAGCTGTTTTTT. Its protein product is CASSTLAGGPPGELFF.

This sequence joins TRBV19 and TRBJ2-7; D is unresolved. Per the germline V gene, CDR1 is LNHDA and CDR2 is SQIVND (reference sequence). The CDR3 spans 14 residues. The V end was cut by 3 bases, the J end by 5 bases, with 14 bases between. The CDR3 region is CASSILSSSDEQYF. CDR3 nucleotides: TGTGCCAGTAGTATTCTTTCCTCTTCGGACGAGCAGTACTTC.

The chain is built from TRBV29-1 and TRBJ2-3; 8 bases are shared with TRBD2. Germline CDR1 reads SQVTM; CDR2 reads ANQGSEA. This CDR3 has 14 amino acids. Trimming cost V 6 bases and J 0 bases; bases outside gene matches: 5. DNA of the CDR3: TGCAGCGTAGCGAGCGGGAGTAGCACAGATACGCAGTATTTT. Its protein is CSVASGSSTDTQYF.

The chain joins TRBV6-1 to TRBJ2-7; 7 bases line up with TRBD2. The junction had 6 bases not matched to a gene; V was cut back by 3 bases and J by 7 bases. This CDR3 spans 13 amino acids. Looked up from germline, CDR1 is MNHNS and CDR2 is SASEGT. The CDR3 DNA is TGTGCCAGCAGTGACCCCCCAGCGGGGGAGCAGTACTTC. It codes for CASSDPPAGEQYF.

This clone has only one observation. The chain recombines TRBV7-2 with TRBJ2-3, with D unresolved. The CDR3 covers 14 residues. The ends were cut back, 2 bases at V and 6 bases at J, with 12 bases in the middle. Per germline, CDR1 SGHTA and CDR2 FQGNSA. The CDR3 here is CASSLMSRRDTQYF. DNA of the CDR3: TGTGCCAGCAGCTTAATGTCCCGCAGGGATACGCAGTATTTT.

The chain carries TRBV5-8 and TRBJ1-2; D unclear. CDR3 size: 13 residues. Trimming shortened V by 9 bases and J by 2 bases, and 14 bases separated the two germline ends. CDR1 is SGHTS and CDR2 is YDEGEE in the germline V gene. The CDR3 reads CATPVGLNYGYTF. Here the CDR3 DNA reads TGTGCCACCCCCGTTGGACTGAACTATGGCTACACCTTC.

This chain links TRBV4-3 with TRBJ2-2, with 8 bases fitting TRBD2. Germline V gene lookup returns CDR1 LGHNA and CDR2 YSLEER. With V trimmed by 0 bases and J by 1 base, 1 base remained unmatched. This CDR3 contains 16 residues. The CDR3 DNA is TGCGCCAGCAGCCAAGATACTAGCGGGAACACCGGGGAGCTGTTTTTT. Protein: CASSQDTSGNTGELFF.

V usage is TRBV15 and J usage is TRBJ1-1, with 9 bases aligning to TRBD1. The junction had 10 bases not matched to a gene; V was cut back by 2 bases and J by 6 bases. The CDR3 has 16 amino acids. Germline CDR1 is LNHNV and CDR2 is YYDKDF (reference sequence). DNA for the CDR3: TGTGCCACCAGCAGACGATACAGGGGGCGGTCGGCTGAAGCTTTCTTT. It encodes CATSRRYRGRSAEAFF.

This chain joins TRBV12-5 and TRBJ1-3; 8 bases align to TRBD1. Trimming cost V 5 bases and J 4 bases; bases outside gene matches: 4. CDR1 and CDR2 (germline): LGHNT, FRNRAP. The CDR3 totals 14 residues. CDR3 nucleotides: TGTGCTAGTGGTCCAGGACAGGGAGGAAACACCATATATTTT. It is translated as CASGPGQGGNTIYF.

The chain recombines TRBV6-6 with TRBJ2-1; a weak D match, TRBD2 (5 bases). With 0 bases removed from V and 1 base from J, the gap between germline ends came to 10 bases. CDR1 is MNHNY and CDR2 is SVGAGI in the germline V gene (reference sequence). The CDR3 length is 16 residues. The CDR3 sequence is CASSYSSGFSYNEQFF. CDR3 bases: TGTGCCAGCAGTTACTCGAGCGGTTTTTCCTACAATGAGCAGTTCTTC.

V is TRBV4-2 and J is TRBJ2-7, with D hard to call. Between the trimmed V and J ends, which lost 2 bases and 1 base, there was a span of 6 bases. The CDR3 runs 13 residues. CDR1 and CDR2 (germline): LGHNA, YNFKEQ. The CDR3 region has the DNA TGTGCCAGCAGCCAATCCAAATCCTACGAGCAGTACTTC. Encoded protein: CASSQSKSYEQYF.

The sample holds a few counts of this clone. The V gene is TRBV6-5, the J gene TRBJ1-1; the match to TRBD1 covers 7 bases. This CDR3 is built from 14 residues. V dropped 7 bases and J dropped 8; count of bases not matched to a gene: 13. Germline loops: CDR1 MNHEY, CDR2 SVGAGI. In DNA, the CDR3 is TGTGCCAGCACTAACTCTTGGGACAGCGCAGAAGCTTTCTTT. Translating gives CASTNSWDSAEAFF.

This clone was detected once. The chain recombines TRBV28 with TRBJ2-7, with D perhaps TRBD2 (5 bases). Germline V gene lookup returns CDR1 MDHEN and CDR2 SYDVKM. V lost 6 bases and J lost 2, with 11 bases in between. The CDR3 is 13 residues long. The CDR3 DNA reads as TGTGCCAGCAGGTCAGGACTGACCTACGAGCAGTACTTC. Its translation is CASRSGLTYEQYF.

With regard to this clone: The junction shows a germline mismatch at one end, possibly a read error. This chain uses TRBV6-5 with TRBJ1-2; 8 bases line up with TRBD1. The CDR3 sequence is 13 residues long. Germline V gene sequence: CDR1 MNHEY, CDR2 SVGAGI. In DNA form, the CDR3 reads TGTGCCAGCAGCACCGACAGGGGATATGGCTACCCCTTC. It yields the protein CASSTDRGYGYPF.

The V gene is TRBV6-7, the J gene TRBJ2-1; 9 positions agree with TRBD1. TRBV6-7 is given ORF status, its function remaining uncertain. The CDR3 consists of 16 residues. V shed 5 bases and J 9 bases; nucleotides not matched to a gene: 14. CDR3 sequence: CASSTASGTGHLEQFF. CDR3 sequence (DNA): TGTGCCAGCAGTACCGCCTCCGGGACAGGGCATCTTGAGCAGTTCTTC.

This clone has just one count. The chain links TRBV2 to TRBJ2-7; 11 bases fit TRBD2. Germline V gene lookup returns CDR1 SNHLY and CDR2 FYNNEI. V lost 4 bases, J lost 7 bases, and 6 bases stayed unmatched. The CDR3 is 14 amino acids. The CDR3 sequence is CASSVAGGPGEQYF. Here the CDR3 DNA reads TGTGCCAGCAGTGTAGCGGGAGGGCCGGGGGAGCAGTACTTC.

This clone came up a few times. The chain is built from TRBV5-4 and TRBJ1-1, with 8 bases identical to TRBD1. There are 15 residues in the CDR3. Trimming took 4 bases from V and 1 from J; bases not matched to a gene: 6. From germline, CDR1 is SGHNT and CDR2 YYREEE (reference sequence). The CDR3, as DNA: TGTGCCAGCAGCACAAGGACAGGGAAGAACACTGAAGCTTTCTTT. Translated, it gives CASSTRTGKNTEAFF.

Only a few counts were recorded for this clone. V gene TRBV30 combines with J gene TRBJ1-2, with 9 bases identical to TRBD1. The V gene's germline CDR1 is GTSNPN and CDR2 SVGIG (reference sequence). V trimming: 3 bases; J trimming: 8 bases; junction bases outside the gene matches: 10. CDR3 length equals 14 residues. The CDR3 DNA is TGTGCCTGGAGCGTCCTACAGGGGGCGGAAGGCTACACCTTC. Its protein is CAWSVLQGAEGYTF.

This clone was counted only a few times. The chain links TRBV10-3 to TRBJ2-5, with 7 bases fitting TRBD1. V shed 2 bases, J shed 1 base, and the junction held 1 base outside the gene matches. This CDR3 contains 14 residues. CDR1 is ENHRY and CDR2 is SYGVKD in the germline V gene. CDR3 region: CAISEGQVQETQYF. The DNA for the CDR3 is TGTGCCATCAGTGAGGGACAGGTCCAAGAGACCCAGTACTTC.

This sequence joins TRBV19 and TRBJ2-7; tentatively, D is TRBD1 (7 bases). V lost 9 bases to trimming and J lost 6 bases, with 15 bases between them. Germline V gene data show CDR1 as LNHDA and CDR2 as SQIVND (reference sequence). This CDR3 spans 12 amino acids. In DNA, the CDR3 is TGTGCCAGCCGCCAGGGGGGCTCCGAGCAGTACTTC. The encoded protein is CASRQGGSEQYF. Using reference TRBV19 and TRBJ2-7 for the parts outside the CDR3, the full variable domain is DGGITQSPKYLFRKEGQNVTLSCEQNLNHDAMYWYRQDPGQGLRLIYYSQIVNDFQKGDIAEGYSVSREKKESFPLTVTSAQKNPTAFYLCASRQGGSEQYFGPGTRLTVT.

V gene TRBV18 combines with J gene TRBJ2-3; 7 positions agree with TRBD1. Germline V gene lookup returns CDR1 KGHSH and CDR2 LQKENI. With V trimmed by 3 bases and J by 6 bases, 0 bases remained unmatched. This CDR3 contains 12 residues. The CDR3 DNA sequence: TGTGCCAGCTCACCCAGGGGGGATACGCAGTATTTT. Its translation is CASSPRGDTQYF.